The 3 T cell receptor beta chains below were found in one sample sequenced in a study of early T cells in non-severe SARS-CoV-2 infection (dated by TCRdb to the early 2020s). Library preparation was by 5' RACE. TCRdb records NextSeq 500 as the sequencer. TCRdb reprocessed the public reads (quality trimming at Q25 with fastp, clone calling with MiXCR) and kept in-frame beta chains. Entries are consolidated by CDR3 protein sequence, retaining the most common genes and DNA. The sample profile shows more than 45,000 distinct CDR3 sequences; around an eighth of them were found once. Of the sample, 3.5% to 4.5% falls within the top ten clones. The sequenced sample was whole blood. The source is an adult who was a healthcare worker with PCR-confirmed SARS-CoV-2 infection or an uninfected control (not recorded which).

CDR3 residues: CASSSRGGLGQPQHF. The CDR3 region has the DNA TGTGCCAGCAGCTCCCGCGGGGGGCTAGGTCAGCCCCAGCATTTT. This chain uses TRBV7-8 with TRBJ1-5; perhaps TRBD1 as D (6 bases). V gave up 4 bases and J gave up 6 bases, with 16 bases separating them. Germline V gene sequence: CDR1 SGHVS, CDR2 FQNEAQ. This CDR3 has 15 amino acids. Supplemented by reference TRBV7-8 and TRBJ1-5, the full variable domain reads GAGVSQSPRYKVAKRGQDVALRCDPISGHVSLFWYQQALGQGPEFLTYFQNEAQLDKSGLPSDRFFAERPEGSVSTLKIQRTQQEDSAVYLCASSSRGGLGQPQHFGDGTRLSIL.

This clonotype appeared a few times. This rearrangement joins TRBV4-2 to TRBJ2-5; 12 bases agree with TRBD1. This CDR3 has 15 amino acids. Losses at the gene ends were 8 bases for V and 1 base for J; bases not matched to a gene: 5. Germline values: CDR1 LGHNA, CDR2 YNFKEQ. CDR3 protein: CASSVGQGAQETQYF. As DNA, the CDR3 is TGTGCCAGCTCCGTGGGACAGGGGGCCCAAGAGACCCAGTACTTC.

This clonotype was counted a few times. This chain uses TRBV6-2 or TRBV6-3 with TRBJ2-1, with TRBD1 identical over 8 bases. Trimming took 8 bases from V and 9 from J; bases not matched to a gene: 15. CDR3 length: 15 residues. Germline CDR1 is MNHEY and CDR2 is SVGEGT. CDR3: CASRPGQGAGGEQFF. In DNA form, the CDR3 reads TGTGCCAGCCGCCCCGGACAGGGAGCTGGCGGTGAGCAGTTCTTC.